The clone carrying this TCR beta chain was picked up a small number of times. Its cognate antigen is unknown. Expressed TCRB transcripts got sequenced, as all isolated RNA was reverse transcribed. Clones were sequenced by immunoSEQ multiplex PCR, and TCRdb holds only the in-frame ones, with some missing. The sample lists 500,000 to 850,000 clones, more than 12% occurring once. CD45RO/CCR7/CD25/CD127/CD95/CD27 sorting isolated CD4+ naive, central memory, regulatory and stem cell-like memory cells. The data belong to a study of beta chain features in type 1 diabetes. Broader study findings: Lower insertion and higher deletion counts appeared at VDJ junctions in type 1 diabetes patients. Sequencing used cDNA, and cells with high TCR expression could therefore be over-represented. Shortening that was moderate but significant affected the TCRB CDR3s of Type 1 diabetes patients in all four CD4+ subsets.

This CDR3 comprises 17 residues. V was pared by 0 bases and J by 9 bases, with 11 bases of the junction left unmatched. CDR1 is ENHRY, CDR2 SYGVKD, per germline. This clonotype was sampled from a man aged 18 to 30 with type 1 diabetes. The V and J genes are TRBV10-3 and TRBJ2-2; 9 bases match TRBD2. Sequenced material: naive CD4+ T cells from blood. This chain's CDR3 is CAISESRARSGSRELFF. CDR3 DNA: TGTGCCATCAGTGAGTCGAGGGCTCGTAGCGGGAGCCGGGAGCTGTTTTTT.